This TCR beta chain was identified during a study of post-analysis software for immune sequencing data. On the study more broadly: Recorded disease courses covered relapsing-remitting, secondary progressive and progressive-relapsing multiple sclerosis. Some patients had no subtype annotation.

Notes on this clonotype: Its target is unknown.

Tagging with unique molecular identifiers was a feature of the TCR beta cDNA libraries. TCRdb itself ran the PCR reads through MiXCR, one entry per CDR3 protein. The sample yields approximately 730,000 distinct CDR3 sequences, about 27% seen once. General study points: Batch-mates among the samples co-clustered strongly by F measure. Five or six TRBV segments, TRBV5-6, TRBV5-1 and TRBV20-1 among them, were found more frequent in patients than controls.

V lost 8 bases and J 6 bases, leaving 16 bases between the germline ends. The CDR3 length is 13 residues. Germline CDR1 reads SQVTM; CDR2 reads ANQGSEA. The genes are TRBV29-1 and TRBJ2-2, with a possible D match to TRBD2 (5 bases). Specimen: blood. The sequence came from a girl aged 5-17 years with multiple sclerosis. In DNA, the CDR3 is TGCAGCTTCGGGGAGTATCTTGCCGGGGAGCTGTTTTTT. This gives the protein CSFGEYLAGELFF.